Each of the 29 T cell receptor beta chains below was sequenced from the same sample in a study of blood T cell repertoires in COVID-19 (dated by TCRdb to 2020 to 2021). Receptor libraries were prepared by the immunoSEQ multiplex PCR assay. The source is immuneACCESS, and TCRdb retained only in-frame sequences with V and J called. Part of the clones is not carried over; for the studies checked, unresolved V genes explain less than half of this, and the remainder is unexplained. This sample comprises about 36,000 clones, about nine tenths of them detected only once. The ten largest account for around a fifth of the sample. Sequenced: peripheral blood. These receptors were collected from a man aged 65 to 79 with acute or convalescent COVID-19.

This chain connects TRBV3-1 (or the pseudogene TRBV3-2) to TRBJ2-7, with 7 positions matching TRBD1. The CDR3 has 14 residues. Germline CDR1 is LGHDT and CDR2 is YNNKEL (reference sequence). J lost 3 bases, V lost 4 bases, and 6 bases had no gene match. CDR3 nucleotides: TGTGCCAGCAGCCCGACAGGGTATAGCTACGAGCAGTACTTC. It yields the protein CASSPTGYSYEQYF.

As regards this clone: The junction departs from germline at one end; a sequencing error may be responsible. The chain joins TRBV5-6 to TRBJ2-1; D perhaps matches TRBD2 (6 bases). Germline CDR1 SGHDT, CDR2 YYEEEE. The CDR3 runs to 14 residues. The CDR3 DNA sequence: TGTGCCAGCAGCGCCTGGGACTCCGACAATGAGCAGTTCTTC. Its protein product is CASSAWDSDNEQFF.

This chain connects TRBV12-3 or TRBV12-4 to TRBJ2-7; D remains ambiguous. V was clipped by 2 bases and J by 5 bases, with 10 bases between them. The CDR3 length is 13 residues. The CDR3 sequence: CASSLFYQDEQYF. CDR3 DNA sequence: TGTGCCAGCAGTTTATTCTATCAGGACGAGCAGTACTTC.

The CDR3 DNA is TGTGCCAGCAGTTTATATGCGGAGCGGGGCACTGAAGCTTTCTTT. As protein: CASSLYAERGTEAFF. The chain combines TRBV27 with TRBJ1-1; D remains ambiguous. Trimming took off 1 base at V and 4 bases at J, with 13 bases between the two ends. This CDR3 is 15 amino acids long. Germline V lookup: CDR1 MNHEY, CDR2 SMNVEV (reference sequence).

This chain connects TRBV28 to TRBJ2-1; 7 bases align to TRBD2. V was pared by 5 bases and J by 6 bases, with 13 bases of the junction left unmatched. The CDR3 covers 16 residues. Per germline, CDR1 MDHEN and CDR2 SYDVKM. The CDR3 DNA reads as TGTGCCAGCAGTCCACCTAAGGGAGGGCGGGGCAATGAGCAGTTCTTC. As protein: CASSPPKGGRGNEQFF.

The DNA of the CDR3 is TGTGCCAGCAGTTTAAGAGGTCTAGATAATGAAGAGACCCAGTACTTC. It translates to CASSLRGLDNEETQYF. The chain is built from TRBV27 and TRBJ2-5; D remains unclear. V was cut by 2 bases and J by 3 bases, with 16 bases left in between. Per the germline V gene, CDR1 is MNHEY and CDR2 is SMNVEV (reference sequence). The CDR3 is 16 amino acids.

This clone was counted a single time. The CDR3 protein is CASSPEGGARVAFF. CDR3 DNA: TGCGCCAGCAGCCCCGAAGGAGGGGCGCGTGTCGCTTTCTTT. The chain joins TRBV5-1 to TRBJ1-1; weak D call: TRBD1 (5 bases). With 4 bases removed from V and 11 bases from J, the gap between germline ends came to 21 bases. Germline V lookup: CDR1 SGHRS, CDR2 YFSETQ. The CDR3 spans 14 residues.

The rearrangement joins TRBV18 to TRBJ1-1, with no clear D. V was cut by 6 bases and J by 1 base, with 9 bases left in between. The germline V gene encodes CDR1 KGHSH and CDR2 LQKENI. This CDR3 region has 13 residues. In DNA form, the CDR3 reads TGTGCCAGCTCCACTCGGGGGAACACTGAAGCTTTCTTT. Translated: CASSTRGNTEAFF.

This chain links TRBV6-1 with TRBJ2-7, with D perhaps matching TRBD2 (7 bases). Trimming took 0 bases from V and 4 from J, leaving 16 bases between them. Germline CDR1 reads MNHNS; CDR2 reads SASEGT. This CDR3 spans 16 amino acids. CDR3 sequence reads: CASSEAIGGVGYEQYF. CDR3 bases: TGTGCCAGCAGTGAAGCCATAGGGGGGGTCGGGTACGAGCAGTACTTC.

This chain links TRBV2 with TRBJ2-7; 10 bases fit TRBD2. In germline, CDR1 is SNHLY, CDR2 FYNNEI. This CDR3 spans 15 amino acids. Germline trimming cut 4 bases from V and 5 bases from J; bases unmatched to any gene: 8. The CDR3 region has the DNA TGTGCCAGCAGTGGGCTAGCGGGAGACAACAACGAGCAGTACTTC. This codes for CASSGLAGDNNEQYF.

This clone is medium-sized (0.01 to 0.1%) within its sample. This CDR3 is CASRDTGNYEQYF. DNA for the CDR3: TGCGCCAGCAGAGATACAGGAAACTACGAGCAGTACTTC. This chain uses TRBV10-1 with TRBJ2-7; a possible D gene is TRBD1 (5 bases). This CDR3 is 13 amino acids long. V was pared by 6 bases and J by 3 bases, with 12 bases between. Germline V gene lookup returns CDR1 WNHNN and CDR2 SYGVQD (reference sequence).

The J gene is TRBJ2-7, the V gene TRBV6-2 or TRBV6-3; D gene ambiguous. V gave up 8 bases and J gave up 5 bases, with 16 bases separating them. Per germline, CDR1 MNHEY and CDR2 SVGEGT. CDR3 length: 13 amino acids. CDR3: CASRPDPYDEQYF. CDR3 bases: TGTGCCAGCCGCCCAGATCCCTATGACGAGCAGTACTTC.

The chain employs TRBV6-5 and TRBJ1-1, with D uncertain. CDR1 and CDR2 from the germline V gene are MNHEY and SVGAGI. The CDR3 has 11 residues. The V end lost 5 bases, the J end lost 3 bases, and 4 bases lay between the germline ends. CDR3 sequence (DNA): TGTGCCAGCAGTCAGTACACTGAAGCTTTCTTT. It translates to CASSQYTEAFF.

The rearrangement uses TRBV5-1 and TRBJ2-2; tentatively, D is TRBD1 (8 bases). CDR3 size: 15 residues. V lost 2 bases, J lost 6 bases, and 14 bases lay in between. Germline CDR1 reads SGHRS; CDR2 reads YFSETQ. The CDR3 reads CASSFRQGRAGELFF. The CDR3 DNA reads as TGCGCCAGCAGCTTCCGACAGGGGAGGGCCGGGGAGCTGTTTTTT.

V is TRBV19 and J is TRBJ1-2; possibly TRBD1 for D (6 bases). This CDR3 contains 15 residues. The V and J ends lost 7 bases and 5 bases respectively, with 20 bases between them. The germline V gene encodes CDR1 LNHDA and CDR2 SQIVND (reference sequence). The CDR3 bases are TGTGCCAGTATTGACCCGGGACACAGCAATTATGGCTACACCTTC. This translates into CASIDPGHSNYGYTF.

This clone was observed a single time. CDR3 amino acids: CASSPQSGTGIGEAFF. The CDR3 region has the DNA TGTGCCAGCAGCCCACAATCCGGGACAGGGATTGGTGAAGCTTTCTTT. This chain uses TRBV7-3 with TRBJ1-1; 9 positions agree with TRBD1. Per germline, CDR1 SGHTA and CDR2 FQGTGA. This CDR3 spans 16 amino acids. Trimming removed 5 bases from V and 7 bases from J; junction bases left unmatched: 14.

The V gene is TRBV3-1 (or the pseudogene TRBV3-2), the J gene TRBJ2-2, with D possibly matching TRBD2 (6 bases). Germline values: CDR1 LGHDT, CDR2 YNNKEL (reference sequence). This CDR3 has 16 amino acids. V lost 2 bases, J lost 4 bases, and 14 bases lay in between. CDR3 loop: CASSQWSGEGTGELFF. The CDR3 DNA reads TGTGCCAGCAGCCAATGGTCGGGAGAGGGCACCGGGGAGCTGTTTTTT.

The CDR3 nucleotides are TGCGCCAGCAGCCTAGCGGGGACAGGGGTGAATGAGCAGTTCTTC. Amino acids: CASSLAGTGVNEQFF. The chain links TRBV4-3 to TRBJ2-1, with TRBD1 matching 10 bases. The CDR3 is made up of 15 amino acids. V lost 4 bases, J lost 7 bases, and 7 bases stayed unmatched. The germline CDR1 and CDR2 sequences are LGHNA and YSLEER.

Concerning this clone: Other DNA sequences of this sample code for an identical CDR3. The rearrangement joins TRBV10-2 to TRBJ2-5; 14 positions agree with TRBD2. This CDR3 contains 14 residues. V gave up 9 bases and J gave up 3 bases; unmatched junction bases: 3. In germline, CDR1 is WSHSY, CDR2 SAAADI. In nucleotides, the CDR3 is TGCGCCAGTCGGGGACTAGCGGGGGAAGAGACCCAGTACTTC. This translates into CASRGLAGEETQYF.

The chain links TRBV7-6 to TRBJ2-1, with TRBD2 matching over 9 bases. Germline CDR1 and CDR2: SGHVS and FNYEAQ. This CDR3 has 14 amino acids. J gave up 4 bases and V 5 bases, and 3 bases lay outside the gene matches. CDR3 DNA: TGTGCCAGCAGCGAGACTAGCGGTTACAATGAGCAGTTCTTC. Protein product: CASSETSGYNEQFF.

V and J are TRBV19 and TRBJ2-3; D may be TRBD2 (6 bases). Trimming left V 1 base short and J 2 bases short, with 16 bases between. Germline V gene lookup returns CDR1 LNHDA and CDR2 SQIVND (reference sequence). This CDR3 region has 17 residues. CDR3 sequence: CASSIGTGRTNTDTQYF. CDR3 sequence (DNA): TGTGCCAGTAGTATAGGCACGGGGCGGACTAACACAGATACGCAGTATTTT.

This chain uses TRBV12-3 or TRBV12-4 with TRBJ1-1; TRBD1 agrees at 7 bases. Germline trimming cut 1 base from V and 6 bases from J; bases unmatched to any gene: 2. This CDR3 contains 13 residues. The CDR3 DNA sequence: TGTGCCAGCAGTTTAGAGCAGGGGGCTGAAGCTTTCTTT. Amino acids: CASSLEQGAEAFF.

The V gene is TRBV6-6, the J gene TRBJ2-2; possible D gene TRBD1, 6 bases. The CDR3 loop spans 15 amino acids. The V and J ends lost 5 bases and 2 bases respectively, with 12 bases between them. From germline, CDR1 is MNHNY and CDR2 SVGAGI (reference sequence). Here the CDR3 DNA reads TGTGCCAGCAGTCCACAGGGACCCAACACCGGGGAGCTGTTTTTT. The encoded protein is CASSPQGPNTGELFF.

In DNA form, the CDR3 reads TGTGCCAGCAGACAGGGGGGGACTAGCGGGAGGGTATACAATGAGCAGTTCTTC. This gives the protein CASRQGGTSGRVYNEQFF. The chain has TRBV5-4 and TRBJ2-1; 16 nucleotides align to TRBD2. The V and J ends lost 5 bases and 4 bases, in that order; junction bases with no gene match: 9. This CDR3 has 18 residues. Germline lookup yields CDR1 SGHNT and CDR2 YYREEE (reference sequence). Based on the CDR3 plus reference TRBV5-4 and TRBJ2-1, the full variable domain is ETGVTQSPTHLIKTRGQQVTLRCSSQSGHNTVSWYQQALGQGPQFIFQYYREEENGRGNFPPRFSGLQFPNYSSELNVNALELDDSALYLCASRQGGTSGRVYNEQFFGPGTRLTVL.

J is TRBJ2-2 and V is TRBV19; 14 nucleotides line up with TRBD2. V was pared by 1 base and J by 5 bases, with 3 bases of the junction left unmatched. The CDR3 has 17 amino acids. The V gene's germline CDR1 is LNHDA and CDR2 SQIVND (reference sequence). CDR3 nucleotide sequence: TGTGCCAGTAGTATAGGACTAGCGGGAGGGCCTACCGGGGAGCTGTTTTTT. This codes for CASSIGLAGGPTGELFF.

V and J are TRBV19 and TRBJ2-3, with no clear D. The germline gives CDR1 LNHDA, CDR2 SQIVND (reference sequence). This CDR3 contains 14 residues. Trimming removed 1 base at V and 0 bases at J, with 5 bases between. The CDR3, as DNA: TGTGCCAGTAGTATAGCGTATAGCACAGATACGCAGTATTTT. As protein: CASSIAYSTDTQYF. Looking up the rest from reference TRBV19 and TRBJ2-3 gives the full variable domain: DGGITQSPKYLFRKEGQNVTLSCEQNLNHDAMYWYRQDPGQGLRLIYYSQIVNDFQKGDIAEGYSVSREKKESFPLTVTSAQKNPTAFYLCASSIAYSTDTQYFGPGTRLTVL.

This CDR3 is CASSFGASNTGELFF. DNA of the CDR3: TGCGCCAGCAGCTTCGGAGCCTCAAACACCGGGGAGCTGTTTTTT. The chain combines TRBV5-1 with TRBJ2-2; D ambiguous. The CDR3 has 15 residues. Germline loops: CDR1 SGHRS, CDR2 YFSETQ. Trimming took off 2 bases at V and 2 bases at J, with 10 bases between the two ends. Full variable domain (rest looked up from reference TRBV5-1 and TRBJ2-2): KAGVTQTPRYLIKTRGQQVTLSCSPISGHRSVSWYQQTPGQGLQFLFEYFSETQRNKGNFPGRFSGRQFSNSRSEMNVSTLELGDSALYLCASSFGASNTGELFFGEGSRLTVL.

The gene calls are TRBV15 and TRBJ2-3; 8 bases are a match to TRBD2. The V gene end was trimmed by 0 bases and the J gene end by 2 bases; junction bases not matched to a gene: 13. The CDR3 consists of 19 residues. Germline values: CDR1 LNHNV, CDR2 YYDKDF (reference sequence). The CDR3 region is CATSRDGGRLRELTDTQYF. CDR3 sequence (DNA): TGTGCCACCAGCAGAGATGGCGGGAGGTTACGGGAACTCACAGATACGCAGTATTTT.

V is TRBV18 and J is TRBJ2-7; 9 bases agree with TRBD1. In germline, CDR1 is KGHSH, CDR2 LQKENI. Trimming removed 6 bases from V and 1 base from J; junction bases left unmatched: 10. The CDR3 is 16 residues long. The CDR3 DNA sequence: TGTGCCAGCTCCCGCCTCGGACAGGGGAATTCCTACGAGCAGTACTTC. This encodes CASSRLGQGNSYEQYF.